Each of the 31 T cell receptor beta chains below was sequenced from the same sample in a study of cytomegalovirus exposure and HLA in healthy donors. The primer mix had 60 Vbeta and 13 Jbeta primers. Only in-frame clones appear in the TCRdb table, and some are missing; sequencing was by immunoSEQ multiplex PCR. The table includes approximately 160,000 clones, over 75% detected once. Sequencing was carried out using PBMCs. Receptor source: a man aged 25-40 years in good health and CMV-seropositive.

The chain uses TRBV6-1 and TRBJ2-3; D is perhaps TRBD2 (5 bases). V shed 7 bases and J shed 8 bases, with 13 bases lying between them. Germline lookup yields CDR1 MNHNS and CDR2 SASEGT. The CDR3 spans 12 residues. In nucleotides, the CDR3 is TGTGCCAGCATCTCTCCCCGGGGTACGCAGTATTTT. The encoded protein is CASISPRGTQYF.

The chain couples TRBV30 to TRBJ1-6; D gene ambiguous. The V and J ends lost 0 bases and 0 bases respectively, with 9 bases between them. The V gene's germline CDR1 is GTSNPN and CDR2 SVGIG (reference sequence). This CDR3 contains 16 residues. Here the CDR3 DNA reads TGTGCCTGGAGTGTTTCTTACTTCTCCTATAATTCACCCCTCCACTTT. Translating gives CAWSVSYFSYNSPLHF.

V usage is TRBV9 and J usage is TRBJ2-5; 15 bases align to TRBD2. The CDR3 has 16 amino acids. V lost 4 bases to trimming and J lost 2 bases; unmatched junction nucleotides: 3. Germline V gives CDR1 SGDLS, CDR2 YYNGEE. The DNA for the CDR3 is TGTGCCAGCAGCTTAGGACTAGCGGGAGGGCAAGAGACCCAGTACTTC. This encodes CASSLGLAGGQETQYF.

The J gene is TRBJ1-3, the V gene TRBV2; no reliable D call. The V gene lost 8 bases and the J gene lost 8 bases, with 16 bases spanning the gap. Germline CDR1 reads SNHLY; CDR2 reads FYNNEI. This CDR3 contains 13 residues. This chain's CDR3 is CASVHPEEYTIYF. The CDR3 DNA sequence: TGTGCCAGCGTTCACCCCGAGGAATACACCATATATTTT.

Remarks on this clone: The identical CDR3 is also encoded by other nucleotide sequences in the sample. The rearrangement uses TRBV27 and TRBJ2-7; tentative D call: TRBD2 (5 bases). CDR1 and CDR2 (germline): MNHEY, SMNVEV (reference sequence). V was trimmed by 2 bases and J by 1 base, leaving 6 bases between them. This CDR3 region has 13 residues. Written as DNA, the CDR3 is TGTGCCAGCAGTTTAAGAGGGTCCTACGAGCAGTACTTC. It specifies CASSLRGSYEQYF.

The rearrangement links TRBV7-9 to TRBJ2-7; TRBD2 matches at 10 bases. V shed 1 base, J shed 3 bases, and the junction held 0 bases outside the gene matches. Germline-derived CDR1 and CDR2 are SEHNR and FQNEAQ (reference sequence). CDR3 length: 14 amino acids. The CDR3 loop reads CASSLVAGGYEQYF. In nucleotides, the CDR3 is TGTGCCAGCAGCTTAGTAGCGGGAGGCTACGAGCAGTACTTC.

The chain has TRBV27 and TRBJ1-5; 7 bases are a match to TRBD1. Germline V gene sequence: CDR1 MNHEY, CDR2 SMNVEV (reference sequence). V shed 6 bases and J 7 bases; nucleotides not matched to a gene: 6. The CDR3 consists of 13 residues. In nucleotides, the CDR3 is TGTGCCAGCAGCCCCAACAGGGGACAGCCCCAGCATTTT. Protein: CASSPNRGQPQHF.

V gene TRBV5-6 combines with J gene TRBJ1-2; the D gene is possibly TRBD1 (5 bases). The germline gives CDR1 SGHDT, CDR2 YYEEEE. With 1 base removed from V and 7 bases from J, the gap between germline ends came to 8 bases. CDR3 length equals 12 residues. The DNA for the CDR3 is TGTGCCAGCAGCTTGACAGGTTCTGGCTACACCTTC. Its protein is CASSLTGSGYTF.

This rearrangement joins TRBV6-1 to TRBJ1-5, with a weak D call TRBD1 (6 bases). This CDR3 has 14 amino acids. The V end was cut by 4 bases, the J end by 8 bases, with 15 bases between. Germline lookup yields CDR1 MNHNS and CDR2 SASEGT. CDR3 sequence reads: CASSANRALEPQHF. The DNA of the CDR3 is TGTGCCAGCAGTGCAAACAGGGCGCTAGAGCCCCAGCATTTT.

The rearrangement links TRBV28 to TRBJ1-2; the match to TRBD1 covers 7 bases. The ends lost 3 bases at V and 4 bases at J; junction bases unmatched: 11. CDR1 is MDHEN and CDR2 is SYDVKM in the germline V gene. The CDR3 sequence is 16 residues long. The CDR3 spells CASSFPGTASSYGYTF. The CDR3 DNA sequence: TGTGCCAGCAGTTTCCCCGGGACAGCATCATCCTATGGCTACACCTTC.

This CDR3 is CASSLGIGGREGYTF. The CDR3 coding sequence is TGCGCCAGCAGCTTGGGAATAGGGGGCCGAGAGGGCTACACCTTC. The chain uses TRBV5-1 and TRBJ1-2; 7 bases agree with TRBD1. CDR1 SGHRS and CDR2 YFSETQ come from the germline V gene. Germline trimming cut 0 bases from V and 8 bases from J; bases unmatched to any gene: 10. The CDR3 runs to 15 residues.

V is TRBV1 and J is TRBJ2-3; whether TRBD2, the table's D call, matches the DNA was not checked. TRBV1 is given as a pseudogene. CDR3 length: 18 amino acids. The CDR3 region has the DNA TGCACCAGCAGCCAAGATATTTCGGCGGGGCTTATCACAGATACGCAGTATTTT. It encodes CTSSQDISAGLITDTQYF.

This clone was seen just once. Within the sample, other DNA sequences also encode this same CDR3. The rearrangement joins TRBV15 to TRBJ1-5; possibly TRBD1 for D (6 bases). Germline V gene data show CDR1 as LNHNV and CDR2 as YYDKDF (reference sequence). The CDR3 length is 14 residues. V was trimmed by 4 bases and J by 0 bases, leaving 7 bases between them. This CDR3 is CATSTQGSNQPQHF. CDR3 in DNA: TGTGCCACCAGCACACAGGGTAGCAATCAGCCCCAGCATTTT.

CDR3 residues: CVRSLTGTDLTSTDTQYF. CDR3 DNA: TGTGTCAGAAGCCTAACCGGGACAGACCTTACTAGCACAGATACGCAGTATTTT. The chain joins TRBV7-5 to TRBJ2-3; the table's D gene call, TRBD1, was not cross checked with the DNA. TRBV7-5 is designated a pseudogene. The CDR3 totals 18 residues.

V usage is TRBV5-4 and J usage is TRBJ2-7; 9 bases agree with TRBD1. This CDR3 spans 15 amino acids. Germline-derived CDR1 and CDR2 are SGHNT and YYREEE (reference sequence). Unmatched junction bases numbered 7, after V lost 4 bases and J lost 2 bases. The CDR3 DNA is TGTGCCAGCAGCCCCCCGGGACAGGGCCCCTACGAGCAGTACTTC. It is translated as CASSPPGQGPYEQYF. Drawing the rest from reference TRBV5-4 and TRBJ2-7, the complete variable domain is ETGVTQSPTHLIKTRGQQVTLRCSSQSGHNTVSWYQQALGQGPQFIFQYYREEENGRGNFPPRFSGLQFPNYSSELNVNALELDDSALYLCASSPPGQGPYEQYFGPGTRLTVT.

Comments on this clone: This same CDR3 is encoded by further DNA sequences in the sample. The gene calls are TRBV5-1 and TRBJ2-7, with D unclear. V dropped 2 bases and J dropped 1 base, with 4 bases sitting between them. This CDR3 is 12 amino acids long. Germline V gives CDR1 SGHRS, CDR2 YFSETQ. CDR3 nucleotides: TGCGCCAGCAGCTTTTCGTCCTACGAGCAGTACTTC. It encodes CASSFSSYEQYF.

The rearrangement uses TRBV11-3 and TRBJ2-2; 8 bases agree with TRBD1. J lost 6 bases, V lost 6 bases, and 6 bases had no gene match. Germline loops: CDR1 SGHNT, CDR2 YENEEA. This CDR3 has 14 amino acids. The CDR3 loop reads CASRADREAGELFF. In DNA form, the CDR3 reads TGTGCCAGCAGGGCGGACAGGGAGGCCGGGGAGCTGTTTTTT.

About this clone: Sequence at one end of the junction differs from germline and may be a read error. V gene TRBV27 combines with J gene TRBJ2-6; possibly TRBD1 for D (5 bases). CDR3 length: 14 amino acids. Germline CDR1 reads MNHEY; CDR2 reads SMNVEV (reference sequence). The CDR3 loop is CASRETSGANGLTF. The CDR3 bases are TGTGCCAGCAGGGAGACCTCTGGGGCCAACGGCCTGACTTTC.

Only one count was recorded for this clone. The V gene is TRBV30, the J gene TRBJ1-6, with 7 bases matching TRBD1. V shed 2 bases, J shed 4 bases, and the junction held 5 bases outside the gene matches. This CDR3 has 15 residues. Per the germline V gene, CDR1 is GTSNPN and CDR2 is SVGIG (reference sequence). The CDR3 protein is CAWSQGTVYNSPLHF. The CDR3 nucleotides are TGTGCCTGGAGTCAAGGGACAGTTTATAATTCACCCCTCCACTTT.

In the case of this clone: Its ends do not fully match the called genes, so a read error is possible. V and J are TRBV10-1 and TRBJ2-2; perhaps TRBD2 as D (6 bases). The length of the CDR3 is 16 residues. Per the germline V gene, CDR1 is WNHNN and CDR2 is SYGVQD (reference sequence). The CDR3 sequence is CASNERSGYDTGELFF. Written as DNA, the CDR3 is TGCGCCAGCAATGAGAGGAGCGGGTATGACACCGGGGAGCTGTTTTTT.

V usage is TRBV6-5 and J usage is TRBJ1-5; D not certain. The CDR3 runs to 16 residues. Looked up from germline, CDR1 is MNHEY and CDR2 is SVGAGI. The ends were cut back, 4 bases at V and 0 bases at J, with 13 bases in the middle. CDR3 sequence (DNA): TGTGCCAGCAGTTCCCTGGAGGAGTATAGCAATCAGCCCCAGCATTTT. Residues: CASSSLEEYSNQPQHF.

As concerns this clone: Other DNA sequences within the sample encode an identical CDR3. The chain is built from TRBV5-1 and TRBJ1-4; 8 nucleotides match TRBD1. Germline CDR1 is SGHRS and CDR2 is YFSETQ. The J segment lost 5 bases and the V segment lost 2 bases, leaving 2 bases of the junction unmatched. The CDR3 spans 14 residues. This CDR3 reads CASSFTGGNEKLFF. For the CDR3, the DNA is TGCGCCAGCAGCTTCACAGGGGGGAATGAAAAACTGTTTTTT. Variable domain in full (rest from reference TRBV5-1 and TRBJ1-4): KAGVTQTPRYLIKTRGQQVTLSCSPISGHRSVSWYQQTPGQGLQFLFEYFSETQRNKGNFPGRFSGRQFSNSRSEMNVSTLELGDSALYLCASSFTGGNEKLFFGSGTQLSVL.

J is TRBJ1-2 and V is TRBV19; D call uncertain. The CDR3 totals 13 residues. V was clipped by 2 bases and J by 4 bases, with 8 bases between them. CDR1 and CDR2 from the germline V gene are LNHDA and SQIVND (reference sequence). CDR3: CASSIRRGYGYTF. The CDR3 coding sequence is TGTGCCAGTAGTATACGGCGCGGCTATGGCTACACCTTC.

The CDR3 loop is CASSLDPGGSGTEAFF. The CDR3 nucleotides are TGCGCCAGCAGCTTGGATCCAGGGGGAAGCGGCACTGAAGCTTTCTTT. This chain joins TRBV5-1 and TRBJ1-1; 7 bases line up with TRBD1. Germline V gene data show CDR1 as SGHRS and CDR2 as YFSETQ. V gave up 0 bases and J gave up 4 bases; unmatched junction bases: 9. The CDR3 consists of 16 residues.

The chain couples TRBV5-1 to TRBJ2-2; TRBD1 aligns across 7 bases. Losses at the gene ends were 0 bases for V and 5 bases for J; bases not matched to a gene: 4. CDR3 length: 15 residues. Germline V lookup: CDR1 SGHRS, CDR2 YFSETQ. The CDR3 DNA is TGCGCCAGCAGCTTGGCGGGACAGCAGACCGGGGAGCTGTTTTTT. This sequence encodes CASSLAGQQTGELFF.

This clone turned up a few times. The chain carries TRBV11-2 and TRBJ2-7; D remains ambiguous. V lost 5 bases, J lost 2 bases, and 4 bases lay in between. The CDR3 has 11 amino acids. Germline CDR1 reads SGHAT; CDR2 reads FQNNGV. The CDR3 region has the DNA TGTGCCAGCAGCCTAACCTACGAGCAGTACTTC. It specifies CASSLTYEQYF.

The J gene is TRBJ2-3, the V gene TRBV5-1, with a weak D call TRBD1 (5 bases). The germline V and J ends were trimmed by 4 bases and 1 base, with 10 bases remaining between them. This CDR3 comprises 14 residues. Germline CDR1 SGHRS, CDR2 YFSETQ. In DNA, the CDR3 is TGCGCCAGCAGCCCGTCGACAGGCACAGATACGCAGTATTTT. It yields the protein CASSPSTGTDTQYF.

The CDR3 loop reads CASSFAGNREQYF. CDR3 bases: TGTGCCAGCAGCTTCGCAGGGAATCGCGAGCAGTACTTC. The chain employs TRBV27 and TRBJ2-7, with D tentatively TRBD1 (5 bases). Germline CDR1 and CDR2: MNHEY and SMNVEV (reference sequence). This CDR3 contains 13 residues. With 6 bases removed from V and 6 bases from J, the gap between germline ends came to 15 bases.

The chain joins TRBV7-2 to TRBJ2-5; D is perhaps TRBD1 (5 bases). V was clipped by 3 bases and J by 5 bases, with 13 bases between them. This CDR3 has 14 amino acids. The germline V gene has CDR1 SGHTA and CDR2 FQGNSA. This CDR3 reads CASSLTVRRETQYF. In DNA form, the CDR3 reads TGTGCCAGCAGCTTGACAGTTAGGCGGGAGACCCAGTACTTC.

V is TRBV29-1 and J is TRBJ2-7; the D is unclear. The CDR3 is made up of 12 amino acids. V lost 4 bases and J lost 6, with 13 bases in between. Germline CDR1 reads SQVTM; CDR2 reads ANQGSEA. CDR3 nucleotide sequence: TGCAGCGTTGTACATGCGGCGTCCGAGCAGTACTTC. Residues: CSVVHAASEQYF.

CDR3 region: CASSQVRGEAGYTF. The CDR3 DNA sequence: TGCGCCAGCAGCCAAGTCCGGGGTGAAGCTGGCTACACCTTC. The chain combines TRBV4-3 with TRBJ1-2; unclear D gene. The CDR3 loop spans 14 amino acids. CDR1 LGHNA and CDR2 YSLEER come from the germline V gene. The V end was cut by 1 base, the J end by 7 bases, with 13 bases between.